This T cell receptor (beta chain) derives from a study of T cells expressing NK-cell markers. In the study overall: HCMV seropositivity characterized most of the eight sequenced donors, and seronegativity one. Study-wide results and limits: The same clonotypes also predominated in the CD3+CD56-NKG2C+ fraction of several donors.

In the case of this clonotype: As yet, its antigen is unknown.

TCRdb re-analyzed the 5' RACE reads; it lists each CDR3 protein once, without DNA. The ten most abundant clones cover about 11% of a sample with 350,000 to 400,000 distinct CDR3 sequences. The TCR sequence derives from a woman aged 50 to 65 in good health. The specimen sequenced was blood T cells: a sorted CD56 or NKG2C T cell subset, CD4+ or CD8+ T cells, or bulk PBMC T cells (not recorded which).

The CDR3 sequence is CASSLEVQTLSEQYF. This chain links TRBV5-1 with TRBJ2-7; TCRdb outputs TRBD1, but without DNA this stays unchecked. In germline, CDR1 is SGHRS, CDR2 YFSETQ. The CDR3 sequence is 15 residues long.